The clone carrying this TCR beta chain was counted between two and nine times. This sample is drawn from a study of T cell changes during pregnancy in multiple sclerosis. CDR3 length equals 13 residues. V was trimmed by 8 bases and J by 8 bases, leaving 13 bases between them. Germline-derived CDR1 and CDR2 are SGHVS and FNYEAQ. Some clones are missing from TCRdb's copy, which holds only in-frame ones; the method was immunoSEQ multiplex PCR. The table includes under 65,000 clones, 91% detected once. The specimen was peripheral blood, collected after pregnancy. The chain carries TRBV7-6 and TRBJ1-6; the D gene is possibly TRBD1 (6 bases). This receptor was obtained from a female donor in good health, enrolled as a control in a pregnancy study. The CDR3 nucleotides are TGTGCCAGCGGGCGGGGGGCGGATTCACCCCTCCACTTT. Encoded protein: CASGRGADSPLHF.